The present entry profiles one T cell receptor beta chain with its context. Its antigen is currently not known. There are no base qualities to consult, and no much larger clone falls within one base. V is cut by 4 bases and J by 0 bases, and the space between the germline ends is 7 bases. From the cysteine up to the phenylalanine, the CDR3 has a length of 14 residues. The sequence is cut down to CDR3 DNA, 42 bases in frame from base 1. As encoded in the germline V gene (reference sequence), CDR1 is SEHNR while CDR2 is FQNEAQ. Receptor amplification or capture employed 5' RACE. Sequenced on an Illumina HiSeq 2500. A second PCR of 7 to 11 cycles was performed with a sample-barcoded 5' primer and a J-beta primer mix. A unique molecular identifier was introduced onto each TCR beta cDNA molecule by a template-switch 5' adaptor carrying 12 random nucleotides. At least 2.5 million CDR3-containing paired-end reads were obtained from each sample. All of the RNA was converted into first-strand cDNA using the Mint cDNA synthesis kit, with a TRBC-specific oligonucleotide serving as the primer. All cDNA was treated with uracil-DNA glycosylase and then went through a first 18-cycle PCR with the universal primers M1SS and BC2_uni_R. Per the authors' processing: Each sample was normalized by randomly selecting 1 million high-quality reads, each carrying a distinct molecular identifier. Instead of being binned into consensus sequences, reads with shared molecular identifiers were discarded. MiTCR, run with a Q25 quality threshold and the strictest error-elimination algorithm, handled CDR3 identification, clonotype clustering and error correction. Lower-bound total TCR beta diversity was estimated with a nonparametric unseen species model using Euler transformation. TCRdb's own reprocessing of the public reads used fastp at Q25 and MiXCR and kept productive beta chains. Duplicate CDR3 protein sequences are folded into a single record with the most common DNA and genes. The V and J calls and clone size are TCRdb's, not the authors'. This sample has more than 900,000 distinct CDR3 sequences in its table, and about 23% of those were observed once. Clones ranked in the top ten supply about 0.72% of the sample.

The source of the sample is a study of blood T cells in healthy people across ages (dated by TCRdb to between 2014 and 2017). Context from the whole study: Template switching captured roughly one uniquely barcoded TCR beta cDNA molecule per two T cells in model experiments. Using deep sequencing normalized with unique cDNA molecular identifiers, the study measured how TCR beta repertoire diversity changes with age. The donors were split into four age groups: young (average about 16 years), middle-aged (about 40), aged (more than 55) and long-lived (over 80). The study analyzed two additional independent replicas of 1 million unique cDNA reads from the same blood draw for two donors, one aged 18 to 29 and one aged 80 or older. Here is what the overall study found, with its caveats: Estimates of total diversity from one million sequenced T cells were regarded as lower bounds and underestimates. There was a strong correlation between observed TCR beta diversity and the percentage of naive T cells measured by flow cytometry. The long-lived group showed more naive CD4+ T cells, fewer expanded clones and increased TCR diversity than the aged group, suggesting age selection. Observed TCR beta diversity per million T cells fell roughly linearly with age, and a significant reduction was already apparent by age around 36. Because profiling used bulk unsorted PBMCs, naive and antigen-experienced compartments could not be compared conclusively. Donor CMV infection status was unknown, potentially confounding age-related changes in expanded clonotypes.

The roughly 42 donors, aged about 6 to 100 years, were systemically healthy Caucasian individuals from Russia. Each donor gave 8 to 10 milliliters of peripheral blood, drawn into EDTA-treated Vacutainer tubes. Ficoll-Paque density-gradient centrifugation was used to isolate PBMCs, with at least 6 million obtained per sample. Total RNA was extracted from PBMCs with Trizol reagent, with at least 5 micrograms obtained per sample. For every donor, flow cytometry on a PBMC aliquot measured the percentage of naive CD45RAhigh/CD27high T cells. These data were also filed under a second study, of T cells of mothers and their children. In that second paper, the authors write: Nine systemically healthy Caucasian individuals, comprising three mothers and their six children, were included as donors. cDNA synthesis consumed the entire amount of extracted RNA, loaded at 1.5 ug RNA in each 15 ul reaction. In the second PCR, the M1S primer introduced both the sample barcodes and 2-4 random nucleotides. More than 8 million TCR beta CDR3 reads were obtained from each mother, and roughly 3 million reads were obtained from each child. Thymic selection shapes the output of TCR recombination in a similar way in related and unrelated pairs, and inherited differences have a minor effect. Related mother-child pairs always showed normalized repertoire overlap that was slightly higher than in unrelated mother-child pairs, though the difference was never significant. No persistent microchimeric T cell clones were detected, at a sensitivity of roughly 96 clones per million clonotypes. Deep NGS was used in the study to compare the TCR beta repertoires of mothers and children and to look for features that separate related mother-child pairs from unrelated individuals. On average, the children were approximately 11 +/- 4 years old, while the mothers were 40 +/- 4 years old. Libraries were sequenced on Illumina HiSeq 2000 with 100+100 nt paired-end reads after adapter ligation with NEBNext reagents. To avoid cross-contamination, the mother libraries and the child libraries were prepared a month apart and sequenced in separate runs. Between 500,000 and 2,000,000 distinct TCR beta clonotypes were identified per donor. Naive TCR beta clonotypes were estimated from low-frequency clonotypes matched to each donor's FACS-determined naive share, without sorting.

The chain links TRBV7-9 with TRBJ2-1; a confident D gene designation cannot be given. The sequence was collected from a girl aged 2-10 years in good health. Sequenced: blood. The CDR3 sequence is CASSSSNSYNEQFF. The nucleotide sequence is given as TGTGCCAGCAGCTCTTCCAACTCCTACAATGAGCAGTTCTTC.